This T cell receptor (beta chain) is from a study of T cell repertoires in cytomegalovirus infection. This clonotype was found a few times. Its target is unknown. Each CDR3 protein gets one entry after TCRdb re-called the reads with MiXCR. Of fewer than 1,000,000 distinct CDR3 sequences detected, roughly 31% appear once; the ten largest clones hold about an eighth. Sample: cultured CD8+ T cells from PBMCs, taken from culture after CMV antigen stimulation. The clonotype originates from a human donor in good health (CMV status not recorded). Some clones in this sample may be carry-over from other donors' samples.

CDR3 coding DNA: TGTGCCAGCAGCTTGAATCGAGGGCTAGCGGGGCATGAGCAGTTCTTC. Its translation is CASSLNRGLAGHEQFF. The rearrangement links TRBV7-3 to TRBJ2-1; TRBD2 matches at 9 bases. The ends lost 3 bases at V and 8 bases at J; junction bases unmatched: 11. Germline CDR1 and CDR2: SGHTA and FQGTGA. The CDR3 has 16 amino acids.